This is a list of T cell receptor beta chains from one sample in a study of CD8 T cells in ankylosing spondylitis. MiXCR, applied by TCRdb to the 5' RACE reads, yields one record per CDR3 protein. The sample lists about 160,000 distinct CDR3 sequences, under 45% occurring once. The sequenced sample was synovial fluid, either unsorted or a sorted T cell fraction (not recorded which). The receptor set was obtained from a male donor with ankylosing spondylitis. The CDR3 runs from the conserved cysteine through the conserved F or W. D genes are given only for firm matches. The listing skips clone size in some rows; elsewhere it reads once, few, many or a size class.

clone_size,d_call,v_call,j_call,cdr3_nt,cdr3_aa
few,TRBD1,TRBV29-1,TRBJ1-2,TGCAGCGTTTGGCAGGGACAGGGGCGGTGGTATGGCTACACCTTC,CSVWQGQGRWYGYTF
-,-,TRBV7-2,TRBJ2-1,TGTGCCAGCAGCTTATGGTGGAATGAGCAGTTCTTC,CASSLWWNEQFF
many,-,TRBV12-3/TRBV12-4,TRBJ1-2,TGTGCCAGCAGTTTAGGATTATACTATGGCTACACCTTC,CASSLGLYYGYTF
-,-,TRBV9,TRBJ2-1,TGTGCCAGCGGGGACCCCGGGAATGAGCAGTTCTTC,CASGDPGNEQFF
-,-,TRBV12-3/TRBV12-4,TRBJ1-5,TGTGCCAGCAGTTTTACCGTTAATCAGCCCCAGCATTTT,CASSFTVNQPQHF
-,-,TRBV30,TRBJ2-2,TGTGCCTGGAGTGACACCACCGCGGGCAGGCTTGCGAACACCGGGGAGCTGTTTTTT,CAWSDTTAGRLANTGELFF
-,-,TRBV7-9,TRBJ1-1,TGTGCCAGCAGGCCTTCGGGGGGCACTGAAGCTTTCTTT,CASRPSGGTEAFF
few,TRBD2,TRBV25-1,TRBJ2-7,TGTGCCAGCGGCACCGGGACTAGCGGGGACTACGAGCAGTACTTC,CASGTGTSGDYEQYF
-,-,TRBV28,TRBJ2-7,TGTGCCAGCAGCCAAGACAGGTATAACGACGAGCAGTACTTC,CASSQDRYNDEQYF
-,TRBD1,TRBV7-2,TRBJ2-7,TGTGCCAGCAGCCCGGGACAGGGCCCCTACGAGCAGTACTTC,CASSPGQGPYEQYF
few,-,TRBV12-3/TRBV12-4,TRBJ2-6,TGTGCCAGCAGTGAGACAGGCTCGAGCTCTGGGGCCAACGTCCTGACTTTC,CASSETGSSSGANVLTF
many,-,TRBV20-1,TRBJ2-7,TGCAGTGCCTCACCTAGAACCTTCTCCTACGAGCAGTACTTC,CSASPRTFSYEQYF
-,-,TRBV6-2/TRBV6-3,TRBJ2-5,TGTGCCAGCAGCTACCCTACTTTCCAAGAGACCCAGTACTTC,CASSYPTFQETQYF
many,-,TRBV12-3/TRBV12-4,TRBJ2-1,TGTGCCAGCAGTCCCCGGACCACCTTAGAGCAGTTCTTC,CASSPRTTLEQFF
-,-,TRBV5-1,TRBJ1-4,TGCGCCAGCAGCTTCGGGGGGTCGGGGACTAATGAAAAACTGTTTTTT,CASSFGGSGTNEKLFF
-,-,TRBV6-1,TRBJ1-1,TGTGCCAGCACGTCATTACAAGGCATTAACACTGAAGCTTTCTTT,CASTSLQGINTEAFF
-,-,TRBV28,TRBJ2-2,TGTGCCAGCAGTTTATTCCAGGACTATTTATCCGGGGAGCTGTTTTTT,CASSLFQDYLSGELFF